This TCR beta chain derives from a study of blood T cell repertoires in COVID-19. The wider study: From T cells, B-cell-depleted T cells, or PBMCs came the material, which was cDNA or gDNA.

Data came from immunoSEQ multiplex PCR; TCRdb stores just in-frame clones and leaves some out. The sample records a few hundred thousand clones, roughly 84% being singletons. This CDR3 is 16 amino acids long. Germline CDR1 reads SNHLY; CDR2 reads FYNNEI. J gave up 3 bases and V 1 base, and 5 bases lay outside the gene matches. The chain joins TRBV2 to TRBJ2-5; 10 nucleotides line up with TRBD1. The sample consisted of peripheral blood. The TCR sequence derives from a man between 45 and 60 years old with active or convalescent COVID-19. CDR3 nucleotides: TGTGCCAGCAGTGAAGAGGGACAGGGGCTCGAAGAGACCCAGTACTTC. Its translation is CASSEEGQGLEETQYF.